The entry that follows covers one T cell receptor beta chain sequence. Antigen specificity is unknown. The PCR used 60 Vbeta and 13 Jbeta primers. Measured with immunoSEQ multiplex PCR; TCRdb has only the in-frame clones, and not every one. The sample consists of about 88,000 clones, 70% to 75% of them appearing once. The sample originates from a study of cytomegalovirus exposure and HLA in healthy donors. Points from the study as a whole: An analysis done earlier found most TCR beta V segments productive about 90% or about 30% of the time.

V gave up 5 bases and J gave up 4 bases; unmatched junction bases: 10. Per germline, CDR1 SGHTA and CDR2 FQGNSA. This CDR3 has 16 amino acids. The material sequenced was PBMCs. The chain employs TRBV7-2 and TRBJ2-3; 9 bases are a match to TRBD1. The clonotype originates from a young woman in good health and CMV-seropositive. CDR3 region: CASSIHGTGLPDTQYF. The CDR3 DNA reads as TGTGCCAGCAGCATCCACGGGACAGGGCTCCCAGATACGCAGTATTTT.